The rows below give T cell receptor beta chains drawn from one sample of a study of monozygotic twins with inflammatory bowel disease. After re-calling the 5' RACE reads, TCRdb lists one entry per CDR3 protein, DNA absent. In all, the sample yields 350,000 to 550,000 distinct CDR3 sequences. Sequencing was carried out using blood. The source is a human donor with ulcerative colitis or Crohn's disease, or a healthy co-twin of an affected twin (not recorded which). Each CDR3 is given with its conserved first and last residue.

TRBJ2-2,TRBV4-2,CASSPSGMIFGGNTGELFF
TRBJ2-1,TRBV7-3,CASSADRDNEQFF
TRBJ1-4,TRBV20-1,CSARDSTGATNEKLFF
TRBJ2-2,TRBV6-6,CASSTVGTGELFF
TRBJ2-3,TRBV24-1,CATSDSRRGLGTDTQYF
TRBJ2-1,TRBV6-1,CASRRSGVRLDSEQFF
TRBJ2-1,TRBV9,CASSRGTSGERDEQFF
TRBJ1-2,TRBV7-2,CASSLSKDNYGYTF
TRBJ2-7,TRBV5-5,CASSLSSSGGAHEQYF
TRBJ2-7,TRBV28,CASNPGQSYEQYF
TRBJ2-4,TRBV28,CASTTSGIQYF
TRBJ2-7,TRBV5-1,CASSLGGASAEQYF
TRBJ2-5,TRBV7-2,CASSSDGLAETQYF
TRBJ2-1,TRBV29-1,CSVGWGPGDNEQFF
TRBJ2-7,TRBV7-2,CASSFRSGRSHEQYF
TRBJ2-1,TRBV13,CASSPGQGFFNEQFF
TRBJ2-4,TRBV5-6,CASSFLVGDIQYF
TRBJ2-7,TRBV27,CASSLTGKYEQYF
TRBJ1-2,TRBV7-8,CASSSGQTNYGYTF
TRBJ2-7,TRBV10-2,CATSGTGIDEQYF
TRBJ1-5,TRBV7-9,CASSSGGFYQPQHF
TRBJ2-3,TRBV5-1,CASSWGSGLSTSPTYTQYF
TRBJ2-5,TRBV20-1,CSARGGKETQYF
TRBJ2-1,TRBV10-3,CAIAQALNEQFF
TRBJ1-5,TRBV7-9,CASSLATVAGNQPQHF
TRBJ2-3,TRBV10-3,CAISVGGTNTDTQYF
TRBJ2-3,TRBV5-1,CASSGQGTDTQYF
TRBJ2-1,TRBV15,CATSRDQNNEQFF
TRBJ1-1,TRBV6-1,CASRGQGAARGTEAFF
TRBJ2-1,TRBV27,CASSTDNEQFF
TRBJ2-1,TRBV19,CASAPFVSYNEQFF
TRBJ2-3,TRBV7-9,CASRRDPTDTQYF
TRBJ2-1,TRBV20-1,CSATYDYNEQFF
TRBJ2-1,TRBV5-1,CASRPGGGENNEQFF
TRBJ2-1,TRBV5-1,CASSPGFHSGNEQFF
TRBJ1-1,TRBV12-3/TRBV12-4,CASSRTRSNTEAFF
TRBJ1-4,TRBV18,CACAENRDEKLFF
TRBJ1-5,TRBV7-2,CASSFGENQPQHF
TRBJ2-4,TRBV12-3/TRBV12-4,CASSLSWSVRSKNIQYF
TRBJ2-1,TRBV18,CASSPQDSAYNEQFF
TRBJ1-4,TRBV10-3,CATTGTVREKLFF
TRBJ2-7,TRBV27,CASSYHPAGGSYEQYF
TRBJ2-5,TRBV20-1,CSARIASGQETQYF
TRBJ2-1,TRBV27,CASSPSGSYSSYNEQFF
TRBJ2-5,TRBV3-1,CASRQMLRQGIQETQYF
TRBJ2-3,TRBV29-1,CSVQTSGQPTDTQYF
TRBJ1-6,TRBV27,CASSFSRDLNNSPLHF
TRBJ1-5,TRBV4-3,CASSQDRGQNNQPQHF
TRBJ2-3,TRBV7-7,CASSPDSLKDTQYF
TRBJ1-2,TRBV20-1,CSARDEAGANGYTF
TRBJ2-3,TRBV2,CASGGTSGGASGTQYF
TRBJ1-1,TRBV4-1,CASSPAGYTEAFF
TRBJ2-2,TRBV28,CASSRGGAGGELFF
TRBJ2-7,TRBV20-1,CSARGADIEQYF
TRBJ2-7,TRBV20-1,CSARGEGGHEQYF